The clone carrying this T cell receptor (beta chain) appeared once. The table came from immunoSEQ multiplex PCR; TCRdb's copy has only in-frame clones and leaves some out. The sample shows fewer than 90,000 clones, 90% to 95% of them seen only once. This entry belongs to a study of T cell changes during pregnancy in multiple sclerosis. The specimen comprised peripheral blood, sampled after pregnancy. The TCR was taken from a female donor in good health, enrolled as a control in a pregnancy study.

The CDR3 DNA follows: TGTGCCAGCAGTTCTCCTACGAATTATAGCGAGCAGTACTTC. Amino acids: CASSSPTNYSEQYF. This rearrangement joins TRBV27 to TRBJ2-7; no clear D gene. The V and J ends lost 4 bases and 6 bases respectively, with 16 bases between them. Germline CDR1 reads MNHEY; CDR2 reads SMNVEV (reference sequence). The CDR3 is 14 residues long.